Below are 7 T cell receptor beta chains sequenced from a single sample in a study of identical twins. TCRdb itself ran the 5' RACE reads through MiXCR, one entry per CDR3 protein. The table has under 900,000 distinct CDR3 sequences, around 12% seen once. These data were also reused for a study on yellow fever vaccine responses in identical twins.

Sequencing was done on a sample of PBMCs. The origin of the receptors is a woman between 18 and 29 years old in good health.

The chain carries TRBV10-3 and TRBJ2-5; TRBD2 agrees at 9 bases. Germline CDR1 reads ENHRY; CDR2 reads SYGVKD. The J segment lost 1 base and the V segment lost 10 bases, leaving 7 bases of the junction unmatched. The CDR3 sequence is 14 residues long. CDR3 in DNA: TGTGCCACCGATAGCGGGGGCCCCCAAGAGACCCAGTACTTC. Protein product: CATDSGGPQETQYF.

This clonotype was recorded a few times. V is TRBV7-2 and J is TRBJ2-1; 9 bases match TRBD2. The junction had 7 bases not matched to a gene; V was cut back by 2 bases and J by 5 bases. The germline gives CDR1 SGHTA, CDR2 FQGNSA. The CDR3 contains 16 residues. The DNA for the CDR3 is TGTGCCAGCAGCTTAAGGCTAGCGGGGTTCGACAATGAGCAGTTCTTC. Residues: CASSLRLAGFDNEQFF.

The CDR3 protein is CASSLGLGTASRNTGELFF. The CDR3 DNA reads TGTGCCAGCAGCTTAGGCCTCGGGACAGCCAGCCGGAACACCGGGGAGCTGTTTTTT. The chain carries TRBV7-7 and TRBJ2-2; 7 bases align to TRBD1. V lost 1 base, J lost 1 base, and 12 bases stayed unmatched. CDR1 is SSHAT and CDR2 is FNYEAQ in the germline V gene (reference sequence). This CDR3 contains 19 residues.

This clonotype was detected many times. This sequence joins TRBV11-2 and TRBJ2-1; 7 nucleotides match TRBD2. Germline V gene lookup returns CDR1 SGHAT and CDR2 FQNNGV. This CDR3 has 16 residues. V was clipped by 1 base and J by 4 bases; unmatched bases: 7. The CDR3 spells CASSLGGEGDYNEQFF. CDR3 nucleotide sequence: TGTGCCAGCAGCTTAGGTGGGGAGGGCGATTACAATGAGCAGTTCTTC.

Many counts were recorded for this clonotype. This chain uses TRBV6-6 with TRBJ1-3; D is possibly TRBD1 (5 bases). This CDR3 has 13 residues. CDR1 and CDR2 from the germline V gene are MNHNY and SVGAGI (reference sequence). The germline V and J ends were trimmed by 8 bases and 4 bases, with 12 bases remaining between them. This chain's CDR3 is CASGTALGNTIYF. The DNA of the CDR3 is TGTGCCAGCGGGACGGCCTTAGGAAACACCATATATTTT.

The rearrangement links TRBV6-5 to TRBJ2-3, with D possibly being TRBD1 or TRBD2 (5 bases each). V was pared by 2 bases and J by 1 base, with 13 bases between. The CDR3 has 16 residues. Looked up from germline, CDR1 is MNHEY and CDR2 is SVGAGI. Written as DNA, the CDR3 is TGTGCCAGCAGTTACGGAAGAGGGGCGGGCACAGATACGCAGTATTTT. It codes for CASSYGRGAGTDTQYF.

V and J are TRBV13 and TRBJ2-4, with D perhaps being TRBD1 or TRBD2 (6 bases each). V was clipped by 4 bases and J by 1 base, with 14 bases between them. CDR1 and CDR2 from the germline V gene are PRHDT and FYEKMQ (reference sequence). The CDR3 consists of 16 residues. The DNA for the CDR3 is TGTGCCAGCAGCTCTCGGGGGCTTGGTGCCAAAAACATTCAGTACTTC. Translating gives CASSSRGLGAKNIQYF.